What follows describes a single T cell receptor (beta chain). The data are from a study of T-cell memory formation after mild COVID-19. Germline V CDR1 and CDR2: MNHEY, SVGAGI. V shed 2 bases and J shed 6 bases, with 16 bases lying between them. This CDR3 has 16 residues. A single record per CDR3 protein comes from TCRdb applying MiXCR to the 5' RACE reads. The sample holds about 430,000 distinct CDR3 sequences; 20% to 30% are singletons and the top ten take about 8.7%. The chain links TRBV6-5 to TRBJ1-4, with D uncertain. The TCR sequence derives from an adult woman who had mild COVID-19 (a few samples of this study predate the infection). Cell type and time point are not known. Input material: PBMCs or a T cell subset sorted from them (not recorded which). This chain's CDR3 is CASSYSGPGTDEKLFF. DNA for the CDR3: TGTGCCAGCAGTTACAGCGGTCCAGGCACCGATGAAAAACTGTTTTTT.